The rows below give T cell receptor beta chains drawn from one sample of a study of T-cell reconstitution after alpha-beta-depleted transplantation in children. TCRdb fed the PCR reads into MiXCR, producing one record per CDR3 protein. The table lists 250,000 to 300,000 distinct CDR3 sequences, more than 8% of them singletons. The sequenced sample was PBMCs from the stem cell graft donor, obtained from the stem cell graft. Every receptor here comes from a human donor who donated a stem cell graft to a child with SCID. The CDR3 runs from the conserved cysteine through the conserved F or W. Fields, in order: V gene, J gene, D gene, clone size, CDR3 protein, CDR3 DNA. The D gene is left open where the match is weak. Not every row has a clone size; where given, it reads once, few, many or a size class.

TRBV2	TRBJ1-4	NA	NA	CASWAREKLFF	TGTGCCAGTTGGGCGCGTGAAAAACTGTTTTTT
TRBV28	TRBJ2-7	TRBD2	many	CASTSTSGYEQYF	TGTGCCAGCACTTCGACTAGCGGTTACGAGCAGTACTTC
TRBV12-3/TRBV12-4	TRBJ2-1	TRBD2	NA	CASTLAGGFSYNEQFF	TGTGCCAGTACCCTAGCGGGGGGATTCTCCTACAATGAGCAGTTCTTC
TRBV5-6	TRBJ2-7	NA	NA	CASSGDDVHEQYF	TGTGCCAGCAGCGGGGACGACGTCCACGAGCAGTACTTC
TRBV7-3	TRBJ2-5	NA	many	CASSPRGRETQYF	TGTGCCAGCAGCCCAAGGGGGAGAGAGACCCAGTACTTC
TRBV28	TRBJ2-1	TRBD2	NA	CASSPRMAGVYNEQFF	TGTGCCAGCAGTCCTCGTATGGCGGGGGTATACAATGAGCAGTTCTTC
TRBV7-9	TRBJ2-1	TRBD2	NA	CASRERGNEQFF	TGTGCCAGCAGGGAGCGGGGCAATGAGCAGTTCTTC
TRBV20-1	TRBJ2-7	NA	NA	CSAPGAGRSYEQYF	TGCAGTGCTCCAGGTGCAGGTCGCTCCTACGAGCAGTACTTC
TRBV27	TRBJ1-3	NA	few	CASSPLGGSSGNTIYF	TGTGCCAGCAGCCCGCTAGGGGGGAGCTCTGGAAACACCATATATTTT
TRBV5-1	TRBJ2-1	NA	NA	CASSLNQPDNEQFF	TGCGCCAGCAGCTTGAACCAGCCGGACAATGAGCAGTTCTTC
TRBV3-1	TRBJ2-2	NA	many	CASSRRQGTNTGELFF	TGTGCCAGCAGCCGGAGGCAGGGAACGAACACCGGGGAGCTGTTTTTT
TRBV12-3/TRBV12-4	TRBJ2-2	NA	many	CASKRDTRLSAGELFF	TGTGCCAGCAAGAGGGACACTCGATTAAGTGCCGGGGAGCTGTTTTTT
TRBV7-9	TRBJ2-1	NA	many	CASSLAQGSDEQFF	TGTGCCAGCAGCTTAGCACAGGGTTCGGATGAGCAGTTCTTC
TRBV7-8	TRBJ2-1	NA	NA	CASSLETSLFNEQFF	TGTGCCAGCAGCTTGGAGACTAGTCTATTCAATGAGCAGTTCTTC
TRBV12-3/TRBV12-4	TRBJ2-7	TRBD1	few	CASSELQGASYEQYF	TGTGCCAGCAGTGAGCTTCAGGGGGCCTCCTACGAGCAGTACTTC
TRBV20-1	TRBJ2-2	NA	NA	CSAEEPGRTGELFF	TGCAGTGCCGAGGAACCGGGCCGGACCGGGGAGCTGTTTTTT
TRBV7-9	TRBJ1-5	NA	few	CASSPTGGGRNQPQHF	TGTGCCAGCAGCCCCACGGGGGGAGGTCGCAATCAGCCCCAGCATTTT
TRBV5-6	TRBJ2-1	NA	many	CASSLEGGNEQFF	TGTGCCAGCAGCTTGGAGGGGGGCAATGAGCAGTTCTTC
TRBV5-1	TRBJ2-1	TRBD2	many	CASSPGTSGHNEQFF	TGCGCCAGCAGCCCAGGGACTAGCGGGCACAATGAGCAGTTCTTC
TRBV6-2/TRBV6-3	TRBJ1-1	NA	few	CASSYSSGSEAFF	TGTGCCAGCAGTTACTCGTCGGGTTCTGAAGCTTTCTTT
TRBV5-1	TRBJ2-1	NA	NA	CASSNPSSSYNEQFF	TGCGCCAGCAGTAACCCTTCGAGCTCCTACAATGAGCAGTTCTTC
TRBV23-1	TRBJ2-1	NA	few	CASSRPRGRNYNEQFF	TGCGCCAGCAGTCGGCCGAGGGGGAGAAACTACAATGAGCAGTTCTTC
TRBV10-3	TRBJ2-7	NA	many	CAISDGPYEQYF	TGTGCCATCAGTGACGGACCCTACGAGCAGTACTTC
TRBV25-1	TRBJ2-6	NA	NA	CASSEYGGSSGANVLTF	TGTGCCAGCAGTGAATACGGCGGAAGCTCTGGGGCCAACGTCCTGACTTTC
TRBV20-1	TRBJ1-4	NA	NA	CSATGTRRLF	TGCAGTGCTACGGGGACAAGGAGGCTTTTT
TRBV11-2	TRBJ2-3	TRBD1	NA	CASRVTGVSTDTQYF	TGTGCCAGCAGGGTTACAGGGGTGAGCACAGATACGCAGTATTTT
TRBV29-1	TRBJ1-2	NA	few	CSVTDYGYTF	TGCAGCGTGACAGACTATGGCTACACCTTC
TRBV5-1	TRBJ1-4	NA	many	CASSSTGIGNEKLFF	TGCGCCAGCAGCTCAACAGGGATCGGTAATGAAAAACTGTTTTTT
TRBV4-2	TRBJ2-1	TRBD2	many	CASSQVETSGGAANEQFF	TGTGCCAGCAGCCAAGTGGAGACTAGCGGGGGGGCTGCAAATGAGCAGTTCTTC
TRBV2	TRBJ1-1	NA	many	CASSEAMGNTEAFF	TGTGCCAGCAGTGAAGCCATGGGCAACACTGAAGCTTTCTTT
TRBV6-5	TRBJ1-2	NA	NA	CASSYRHGVGLGANYGYTF	TGTGCCAGCAGTTACCGCCATGGGGTCGGACTGGGAGCTAACTATGGCTACACCTTC
TRBV5-1	TRBJ2-1	TRBD2	many	CASSPLAGGLLDEQFF	TGCGCCAGCAGCCCCTTGGCGGGGGGCCTCTTGGATGAGCAGTTCTTC
TRBV7-9	TRBJ1-1	NA	few	CASSRRDGTTEAFF	TGTGCCAGCAGCCGGAGGGATGGGACCACTGAAGCTTTCTTT
TRBV9	TRBJ1-1	NA	many	CASSVAGERAEAFF	TGTGCCAGCAGCGTAGCAGGTGAGAGGGCTGAAGCTTTCTTT
TRBV3-1	TRBJ2-3	NA	few	CACSKVGPWTHTQYF	TGTGCCTGCTCCAAAGTGGGGCCTTGGACACATACGCAGTATTTT
TRBV19	TRBJ1-4	NA	few	CASMRNEKLFF	TGTGCCAGTATGCGGAATGAAAAACTGTTTTTT
TRBV7-2	TRBJ2-5	NA	few	CASSLGGRASETQYF	TGTGCCAGCAGCTTAGGGGGCAGGGCTTCGGAGACCCAGTACTTC
TRBV7-3	TRBJ2-1	TRBD2	few	CASSRAGGNNEQFF	TGTGCCAGCAGCCGTGCGGGGGGTAACAATGAGCAGTTCTTC
TRBV5-1	TRBJ2-1	NA	NA	CASSLALIDEQFF	TGCGCCAGCAGCTTGGCCTTGATCGATGAGCAGTTCTTC
TRBV15	TRBJ1-4	NA	many	CATSRDGAATNEKLFF	TGTGCCACCAGCAGAGATGGGGCTGCAACTAATGAAAAACTGTTTTTT
TRBV5-1	TRBJ1-1	NA	many	CASSSGPSNTEAFF	TGCGCCAGCAGCTCCGGGCCTTCGAACACTGAAGCTTTCTTT
TRBV20-1	TRBJ2-1	TRBD2	NA	CSARDRASGGRGEQFF	TGCAGTGCTAGAGATAGGGCTAGCGGGGGCCGAGGTGAGCAGTTCTTC
TRBV12-3/TRBV12-4	TRBJ2-1	TRBD1	NA	CASSLLKNGDRVDNEQFF	TGTGCCAGCAGTTTATTAAAGAATGGCGACAGGGTCGACAATGAGCAGTTCTTC
TRBV20-1	TRBJ2-5	TRBD2	many	CSAWTSQETQYF	TGCAGTGCTTGGACTAGCCAAGAGACCCAGTACTTC
TRBV6-5	TRBJ1-2	NA	NA	CASSYSGRRGYGYTF	TGTGCCAGCAGTTACTCGGGTCGAAGGGGGTATGGCTACACCTTC
TRBV12-3/TRBV12-4	TRBJ2-1	TRBD2	few	CASSLTSGAWNEQFF	TGTGCCAGCAGCCTAACTAGCGGGGCGTGGAATGAGCAGTTCTTC
TRBV6-1	TRBJ1-6	TRBD1	few	CASSQDRASPLHF	TGTGCCAGCAGTCAGGACAGGGCTTCACCCCTCCACTTT
TRBV5-8	TRBJ2-1	TRBD1	NA	CASSLRQGRIDEQFF	TGTGCCAGCAGCTTGCGACAGGGGAGAATTGATGAGCAGTTCTTC
TRBV5-1	TRBJ1-1	NA	NA	CASSRGGVENTEAFF	TGCGCCAGCAGCCGGGGAGGGGTAGAGAACACTGAAGCTTTCTTT
TRBV18	TRBJ1-1	NA	NA	CASSPKGGTEAFF	TGTGCCAGCTCACCAAAGGGTGGCACTGAAGCTTTCTTT
TRBV10-2	TRBJ2-5	NA	few	CASSDGPSVGETQYF	TGCGCCAGCAGTGATGGTCCCTCGGTGGGGGAGACCCAGTACTTC
TRBV5-1	TRBJ1-2	NA	few	CASSLEPGYYGYTF	TGCGCCAGCAGCTTGGAACCGGGGTACTATGGCTACACCTTC
TRBV5-1	TRBJ1-6	NA	NA	CASSLPTVEGNSPLHF	TGCGCCAGCAGCTTACCGACAGTGGAGGGAAATTCACCCCTCCACTTT
TRBV5-1	TRBJ1-5	TRBD1	NA	CASRLDPGQINQPQHF	TGCGCCAGCCGTCTGGATCCGGGACAGATCAATCAGCCCCAGCATTTT
TRBV5-1	TRBJ1-5	TRBD1	NA	CASSQTGGSNQPQHF	TGCGCCAGCAGCCAGACAGGGGGGAGCAATCAGCCCCAGCATTTT
TRBV10-3	TRBJ1-4	NA	few	CATWDNNGEKLFF	TGTGCCACCTGGGACAACAACGGTGAAAAACTGTTTTTT
TRBV29-1	TRBJ1-2	NA	many	CSVDRANYGYTF	TGCAGCGTTGATAGAGCTAACTATGGCTACACCTTC
TRBV12-3/TRBV12-4	TRBJ1-3	NA	few	CASSLGENTIYF	TGTGCCAGCAGTCTCGGGGAAAACACCATATATTTT
TRBV12-3/TRBV12-4	TRBJ2-7	TRBD1	NA	CASAAAGTENYEQYF	TGTGCCAGCGCCGCCGCCGGGACAGAGAACTACGAGCAGTACTTC
TRBV5-1	TRBJ2-7	NA	NA	CASSFGTASYEQYF	TGCGCCAGCAGCTTTGGGACTGCATCCTACGAGCAGTACTTC